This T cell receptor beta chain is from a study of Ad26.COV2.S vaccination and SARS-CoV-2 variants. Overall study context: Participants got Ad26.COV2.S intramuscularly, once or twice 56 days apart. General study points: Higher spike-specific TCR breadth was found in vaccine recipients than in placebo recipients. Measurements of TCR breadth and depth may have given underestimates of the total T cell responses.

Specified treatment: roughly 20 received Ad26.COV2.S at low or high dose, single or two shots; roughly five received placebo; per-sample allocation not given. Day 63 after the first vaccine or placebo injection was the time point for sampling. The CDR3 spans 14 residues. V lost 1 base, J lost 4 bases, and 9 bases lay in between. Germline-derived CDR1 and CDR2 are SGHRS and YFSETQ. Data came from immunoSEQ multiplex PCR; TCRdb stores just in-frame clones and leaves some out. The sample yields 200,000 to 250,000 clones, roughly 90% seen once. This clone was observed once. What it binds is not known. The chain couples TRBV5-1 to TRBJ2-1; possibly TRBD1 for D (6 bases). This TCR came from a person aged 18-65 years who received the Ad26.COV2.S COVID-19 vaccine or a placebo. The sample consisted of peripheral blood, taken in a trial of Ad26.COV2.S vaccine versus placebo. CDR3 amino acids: CASSLSQGYNEQFF. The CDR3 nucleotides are TGCGCCAGCAGCTTGTCACAGGGTTACAATGAGCAGTTCTTC.